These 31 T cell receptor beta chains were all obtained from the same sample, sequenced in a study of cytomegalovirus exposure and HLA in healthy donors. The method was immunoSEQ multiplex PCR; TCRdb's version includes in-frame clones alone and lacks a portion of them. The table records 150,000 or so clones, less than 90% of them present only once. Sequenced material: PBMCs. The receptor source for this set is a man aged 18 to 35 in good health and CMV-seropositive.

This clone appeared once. CDR3 coding DNA: TGTGCCAGCAGCCCTTTGTTATCCCTTTTACTAGCGGGAAAGGGGACCCAGTACTTC. Its translation is CASSPLLSLLLAGKGTQYF. This chain uses TRBV7-6 with TRBJ2-5; TRBD2 aligns across 10 bases. The V gene's germline CDR1 is SGHVS and CDR2 FNYEAQ. This CDR3 is built from 19 residues. Trimming removed 5 bases from V and 7 bases from J; junction bases left unmatched: 22.

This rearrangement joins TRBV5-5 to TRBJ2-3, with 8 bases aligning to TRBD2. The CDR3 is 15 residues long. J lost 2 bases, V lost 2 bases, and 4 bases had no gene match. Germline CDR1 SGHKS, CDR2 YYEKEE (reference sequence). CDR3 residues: CASSLGGRLTDTQYF. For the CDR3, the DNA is TGTGCCAGCAGCTTAGGCGGGAGGCTCACAGATACGCAGTATTTT.

CDR3 loop: CASSLGGLEQYF. CDR3 in DNA: TGTGCCAGCAGCTTAGGAGGTCTCGAGCAGTACTTC. The V and J genes are TRBV7-9 and TRBJ2-7; the D is unclear. V was pared by 1 base and J by 6 bases, with 7 bases between. The CDR3 has 12 residues. In germline, CDR1 is SEHNR, CDR2 FQNEAQ (reference sequence). The variable domain in full, with the rest retrieved from reference TRBV7-9 and TRBJ2-7, is DTGVSQNPRHKITKRGQNVTFRCDPISEHNRLYWYRQTLGQGPEFLTYFQNEAQLEKSRLLSDRFSAERPKGSFSTLEIQRTEQGDSAMYLCASSLGGLEQYFGPGTRLTVT.

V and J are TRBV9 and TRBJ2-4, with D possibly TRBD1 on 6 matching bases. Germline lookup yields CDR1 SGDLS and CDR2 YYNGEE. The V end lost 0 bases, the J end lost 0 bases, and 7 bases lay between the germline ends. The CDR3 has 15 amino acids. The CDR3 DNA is TGTGCCAGCAGCGTAGAAGGGGGAGCCAAAAACATTCAGTACTTC. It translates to CASSVEGGAKNIQYF.

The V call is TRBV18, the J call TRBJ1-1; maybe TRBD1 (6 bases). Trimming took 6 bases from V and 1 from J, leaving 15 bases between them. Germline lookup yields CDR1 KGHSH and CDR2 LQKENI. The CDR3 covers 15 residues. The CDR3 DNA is TGTGCCAGCTCTCAACTCGGGACACAGAACACTGAAGCTTTCTTT. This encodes CASSQLGTQNTEAFF.

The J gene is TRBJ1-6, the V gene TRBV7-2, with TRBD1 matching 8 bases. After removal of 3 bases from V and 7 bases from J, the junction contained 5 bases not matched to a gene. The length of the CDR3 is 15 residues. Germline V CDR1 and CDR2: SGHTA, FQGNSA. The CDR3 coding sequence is TGTGCCAGCAGCTTCCGCACAGGGGGGAATTCACCCCTCCACTTT. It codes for CASSFRTGGNSPLHF.

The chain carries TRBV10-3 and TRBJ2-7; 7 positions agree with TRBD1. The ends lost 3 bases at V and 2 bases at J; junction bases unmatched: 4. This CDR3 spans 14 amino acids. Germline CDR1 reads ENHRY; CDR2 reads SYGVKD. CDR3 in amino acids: CAISDWQGAYEQYF. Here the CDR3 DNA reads TGTGCCATCAGTGACTGGCAGGGGGCCTACGAGCAGTACTTC.

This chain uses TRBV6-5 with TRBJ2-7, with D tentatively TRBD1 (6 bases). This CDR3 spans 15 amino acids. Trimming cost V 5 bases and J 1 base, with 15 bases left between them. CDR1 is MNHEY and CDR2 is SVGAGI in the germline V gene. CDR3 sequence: CASSARRQASYEQYF. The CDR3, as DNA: TGTGCCAGCAGTGCCCGGAGACAGGCGTCCTACGAGCAGTACTTC.

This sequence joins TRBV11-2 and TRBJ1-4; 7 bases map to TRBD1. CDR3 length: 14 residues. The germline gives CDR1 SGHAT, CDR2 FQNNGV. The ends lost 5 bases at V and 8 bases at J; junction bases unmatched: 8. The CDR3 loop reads CASSPGTVTEKLFF. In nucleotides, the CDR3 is TGTGCCAGCAGCCCTGGGACAGTTACAGAAAAACTGTTTTTT.

CDR3 bases: TGTGCCAGCAGTTCCACGACAGGCGAGCAGTTCTTC. Residues: CASSSTTGEQFF. The V and J genes are TRBV6-5 and TRBJ2-1; possible D gene TRBD1, 6 bases. Trimming pared 4 bases from V and 10 bases from J, leaving 11 bases between. CDR1 MNHEY and CDR2 SVGAGI come from the germline V gene. The CDR3 runs 12 residues.

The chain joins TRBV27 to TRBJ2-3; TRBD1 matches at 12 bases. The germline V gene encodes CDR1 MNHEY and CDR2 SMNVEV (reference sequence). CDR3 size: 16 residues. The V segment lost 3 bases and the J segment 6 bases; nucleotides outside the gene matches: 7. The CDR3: CASSLVGTGGRDTQYF. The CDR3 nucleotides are TGTGCCAGCAGTTTGGTAGGGACAGGGGGCCGTGATACGCAGTATTTT.

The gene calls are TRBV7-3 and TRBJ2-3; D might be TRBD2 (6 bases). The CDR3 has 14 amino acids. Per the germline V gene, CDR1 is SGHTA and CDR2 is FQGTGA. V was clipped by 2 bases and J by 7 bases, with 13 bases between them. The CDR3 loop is CASSLGVGTHTQYF. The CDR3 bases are TGTGCCAGCAGCTTAGGTGTAGGGACTCATACGCAGTATTTT.

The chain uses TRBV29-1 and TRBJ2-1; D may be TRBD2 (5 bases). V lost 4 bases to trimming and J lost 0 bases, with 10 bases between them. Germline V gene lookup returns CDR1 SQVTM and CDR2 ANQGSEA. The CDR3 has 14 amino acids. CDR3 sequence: CSVVGADSYNEQFF. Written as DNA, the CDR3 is TGCAGCGTTGTGGGAGCGGACTCCTACAATGAGCAGTTCTTC.

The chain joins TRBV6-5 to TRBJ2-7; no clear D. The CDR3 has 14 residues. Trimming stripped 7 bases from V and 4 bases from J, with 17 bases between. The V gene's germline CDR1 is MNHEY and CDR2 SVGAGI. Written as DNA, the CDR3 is TGTGCCAGCACCCCCCGCGGATTATTTTACGAGCAGTACTTC. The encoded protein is CASTPRGLFYEQYF.

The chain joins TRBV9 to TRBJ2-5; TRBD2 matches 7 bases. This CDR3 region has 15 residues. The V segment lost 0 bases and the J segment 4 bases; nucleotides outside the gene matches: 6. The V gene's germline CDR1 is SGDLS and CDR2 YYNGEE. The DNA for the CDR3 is TGTGCCAGCAGCGTAGGCCCAGCGGGGATAGAGACCCAGTACTTC. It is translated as CASSVGPAGIETQYF. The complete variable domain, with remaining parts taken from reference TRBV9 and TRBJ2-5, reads DSGVTQTPKHLITATGQRVTLRCSPRSGDLSVYWYQQSLDQGLQFLIQYYNGEERAKGNILERFSAQQFPDLHSELNLSSLELGDSALYFCASSVGPAGIETQYFGPGTRLLVL.

CDR3 in amino acids: CASSEGRGTNNEQFF. The CDR3 DNA is TGTGCCAGCAGTGAGGGGCGGGGTACCAACAATGAGCAGTTCTTC. The genes are TRBV2 and TRBJ2-1; possible D gene TRBD2, 6 bases. V was pared by 3 bases and J by 5 bases, with 14 bases between. The CDR3 is 15 amino acids. Germline assignment: CDR1 SNHLY and CDR2 FYNNEI.

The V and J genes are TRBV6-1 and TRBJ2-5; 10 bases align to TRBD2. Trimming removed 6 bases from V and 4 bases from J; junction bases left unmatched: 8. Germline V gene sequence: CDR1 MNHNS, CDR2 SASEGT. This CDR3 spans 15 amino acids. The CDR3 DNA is TGTGCCAGCAGGCCAGCGGGAGGGCCCCGAGAGACCCAGTACTTC. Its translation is CASRPAGGPRETQYF.

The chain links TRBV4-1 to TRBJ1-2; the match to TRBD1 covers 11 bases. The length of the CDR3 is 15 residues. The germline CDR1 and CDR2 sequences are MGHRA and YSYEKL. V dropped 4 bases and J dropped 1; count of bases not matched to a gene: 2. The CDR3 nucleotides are TGCGCCAGCAGCCGCGGGACAGGGGGTAACTATGGCTACACCTTC. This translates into CASSRGTGGNYGYTF.

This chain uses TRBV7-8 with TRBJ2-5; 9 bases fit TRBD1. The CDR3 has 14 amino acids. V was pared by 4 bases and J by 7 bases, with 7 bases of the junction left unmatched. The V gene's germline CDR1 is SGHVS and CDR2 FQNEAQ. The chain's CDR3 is CASSSGQGSGTQYF. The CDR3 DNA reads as TGTGCCAGCAGCTCGGGACAGGGTTCGGGGACCCAGTACTTC.

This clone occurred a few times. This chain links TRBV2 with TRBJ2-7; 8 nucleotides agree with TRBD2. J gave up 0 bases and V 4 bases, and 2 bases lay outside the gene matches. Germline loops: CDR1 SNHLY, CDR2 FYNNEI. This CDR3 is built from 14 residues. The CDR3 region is CASSAGGVSYEQYF. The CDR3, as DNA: TGTGCCAGCAGTGCCGGGGGGGTCTCCTACGAGCAGTACTTC.

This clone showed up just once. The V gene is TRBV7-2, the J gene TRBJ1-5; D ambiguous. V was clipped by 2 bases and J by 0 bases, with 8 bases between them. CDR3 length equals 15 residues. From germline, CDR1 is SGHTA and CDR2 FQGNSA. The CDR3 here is CASSLLETSNQPQHF. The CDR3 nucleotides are TGTGCCAGCAGCTTATTGGAGACTAGCAATCAGCCCCAGCATTTT.

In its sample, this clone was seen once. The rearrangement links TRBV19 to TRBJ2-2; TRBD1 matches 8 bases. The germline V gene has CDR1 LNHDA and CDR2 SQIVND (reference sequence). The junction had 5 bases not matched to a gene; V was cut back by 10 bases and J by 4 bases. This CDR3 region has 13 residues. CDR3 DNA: TGTGCCACTACCGGACAGGGCACCGGGGAGCTGTTTTTT. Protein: CATTGQGTGELFF.

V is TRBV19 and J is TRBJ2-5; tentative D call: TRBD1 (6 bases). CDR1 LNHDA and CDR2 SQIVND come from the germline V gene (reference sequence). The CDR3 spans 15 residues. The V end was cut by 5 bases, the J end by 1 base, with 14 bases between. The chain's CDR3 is CASSPLMTGQETQYF. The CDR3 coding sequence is TGTGCCAGTAGTCCCCTCATGACAGGCCAAGAGACCCAGTACTTC.

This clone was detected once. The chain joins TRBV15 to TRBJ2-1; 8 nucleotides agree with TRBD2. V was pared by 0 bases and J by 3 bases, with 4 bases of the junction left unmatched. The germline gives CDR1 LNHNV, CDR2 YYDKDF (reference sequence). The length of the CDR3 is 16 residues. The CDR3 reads CATSRDASGFYNEQFF. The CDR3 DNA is TGTGCCACCAGCAGAGATGCTAGCGGGTTCTACAATGAGCAGTTCTTC.

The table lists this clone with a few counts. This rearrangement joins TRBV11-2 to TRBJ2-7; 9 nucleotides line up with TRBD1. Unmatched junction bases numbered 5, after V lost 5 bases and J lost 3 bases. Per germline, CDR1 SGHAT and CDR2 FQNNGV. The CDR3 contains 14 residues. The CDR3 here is CASSEGTGIYEQYF. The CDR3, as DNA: TGTGCCAGCAGCGAAGGGACAGGGATCTACGAGCAGTACTTC.

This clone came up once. The CDR3 coding sequence is TGTGCCAGTAGTATGGGCAGCAATCAGCCCCAGCATTTT. Protein product: CASSMGSNQPQHF. The rearrangement uses TRBV19 and TRBJ1-5; D remains unclear. CDR3 size: 13 residues. CDR1 and CDR2 from the germline V gene are LNHDA and SQIVND (reference sequence). Trimming cost V 3 bases and J 1 base, with 4 bases left between them. The variable domain in full, completed from reference TRBV19 and TRBJ1-5, reads DGGITQSPKYLFRKEGQNVTLSCEQNLNHDAMYWYRQDPGQGLRLIYYSQIVNDFQKGDIAEGYSVSREKKESFPLTVTSAQKNPTAFYLCASSMGSNQPQHFGDGTRLSIL.

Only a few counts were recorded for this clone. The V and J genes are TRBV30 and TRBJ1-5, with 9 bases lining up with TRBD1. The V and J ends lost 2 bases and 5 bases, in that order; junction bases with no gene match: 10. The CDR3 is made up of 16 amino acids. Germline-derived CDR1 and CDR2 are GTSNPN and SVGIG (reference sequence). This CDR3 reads CAWSNKYWDRDQPQHF. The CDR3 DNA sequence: TGTGCCTGGAGTAATAAGTATTGGGACAGGGATCAGCCCCAGCATTTT.

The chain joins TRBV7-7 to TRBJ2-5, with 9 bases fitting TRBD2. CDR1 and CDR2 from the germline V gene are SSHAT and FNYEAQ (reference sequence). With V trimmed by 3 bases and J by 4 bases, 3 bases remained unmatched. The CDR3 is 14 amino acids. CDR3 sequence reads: CASSFAGGGETQYF. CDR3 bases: TGTGCCAGCAGCTTCGCGGGGGGGGGAGAGACCCAGTACTTC. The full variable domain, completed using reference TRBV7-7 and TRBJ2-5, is GAGVSQSPRYKVTKRGQDVTLRCDPISSHATLYWYQQALGQGPEFLTYFNYEAQPDKSGLPSDRFSAERPEGSISTLTIQRTEQRDSAMYRCASSFAGGGETQYFGPGTRLLVL.

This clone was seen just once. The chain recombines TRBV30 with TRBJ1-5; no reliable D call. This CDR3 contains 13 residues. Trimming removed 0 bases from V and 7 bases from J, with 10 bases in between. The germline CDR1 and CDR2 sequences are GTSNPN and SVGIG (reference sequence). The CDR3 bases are TGTGCCTGGAGTGTACCGCCAGTCCAGCCCCAGCATTTT. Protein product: CAWSVPPVQPQHF.

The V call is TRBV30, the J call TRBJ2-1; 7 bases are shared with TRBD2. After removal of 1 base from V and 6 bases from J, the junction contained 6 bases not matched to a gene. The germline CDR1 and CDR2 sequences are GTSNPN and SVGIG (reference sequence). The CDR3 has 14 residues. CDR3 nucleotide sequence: TGTGCCTGGAGTGGGGTGGGAGGGTTCAATGAGCAGTTCTTC. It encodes CAWSGVGGFNEQFF.

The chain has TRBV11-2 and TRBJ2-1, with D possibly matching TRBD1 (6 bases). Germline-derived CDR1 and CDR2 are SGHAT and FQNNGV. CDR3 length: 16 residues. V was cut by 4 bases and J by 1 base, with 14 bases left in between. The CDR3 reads CASSSLTGQSYNEQFF. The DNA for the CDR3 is TGTGCCAGCAGCTCACTAACGGGACAATCCTACAATGAGCAGTTCTTC.